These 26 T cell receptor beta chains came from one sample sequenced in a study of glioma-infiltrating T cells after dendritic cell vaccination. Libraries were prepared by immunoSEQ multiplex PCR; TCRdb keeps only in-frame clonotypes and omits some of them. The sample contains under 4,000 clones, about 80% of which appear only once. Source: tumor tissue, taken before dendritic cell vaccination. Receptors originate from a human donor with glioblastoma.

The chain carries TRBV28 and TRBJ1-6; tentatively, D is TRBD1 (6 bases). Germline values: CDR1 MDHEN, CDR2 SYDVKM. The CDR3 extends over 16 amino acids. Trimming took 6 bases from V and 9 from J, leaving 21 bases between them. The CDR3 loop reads CASSPPTGSLRSPLHF. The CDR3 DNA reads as TGTGCCAGCAGCCCTCCCACAGGGTCCCTCCGTTCACCCCTCCACTTT.

CDR3 amino acids: CASSLGERSYEQYF. The CDR3 coding sequence is TGTGCCAGCAGCCTCGGGGAGCGCTCCTACGAGCAGTACTTC. The J gene is TRBJ2-7, the V gene TRBV9; D might be TRBD2 (5 bases). CDR3 size: 14 residues. The germline V and J ends were trimmed by 4 bases and 0 bases, with 11 bases remaining between them. Per the germline V gene, CDR1 is SGDLS and CDR2 is YYNGEE.

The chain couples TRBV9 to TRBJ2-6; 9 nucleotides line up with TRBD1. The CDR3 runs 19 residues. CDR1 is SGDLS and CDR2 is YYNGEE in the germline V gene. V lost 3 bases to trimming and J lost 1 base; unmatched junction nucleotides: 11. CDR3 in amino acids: CASSGSPGQGYSGANVLTF. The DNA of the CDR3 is TGTGCCAGCAGCGGTAGCCCGGGACAGGGTTATTCTGGGGCCAACGTCCTGACTTTC.

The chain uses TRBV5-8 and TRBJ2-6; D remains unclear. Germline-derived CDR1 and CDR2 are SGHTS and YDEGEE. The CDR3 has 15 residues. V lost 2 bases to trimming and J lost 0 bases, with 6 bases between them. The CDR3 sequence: CASSFIVSGANVLTF. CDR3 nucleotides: TGTGCCAGCAGCTTTATCGTCTCTGGGGCCAACGTCCTGACTTTC.

This CDR3 is CASSSDPGLNIQYF. The CDR3 DNA reads TGCGCCAGCAGCTCTGACCCGGGTCTGAACATTCAGTACTTC. This rearrangement joins TRBV5-1 to TRBJ2-4; D is undetermined. The CDR3 spans 14 residues. Trimming stripped 3 bases from V and 7 bases from J, with 14 bases between. The germline V gene encodes CDR1 SGHRS and CDR2 YFSETQ. The variable domain in full, completed from reference TRBV5-1 and TRBJ2-4, reads KAGVTQTPRYLIKTRGQQVTLSCSPISGHRSVSWYQQTPGQGLQFLFEYFSETQRNKGNFPGRFSGRQFSNSRSEMNVSTLELGDSALYLCASSSDPGLNIQYFGAGTRLSVL.

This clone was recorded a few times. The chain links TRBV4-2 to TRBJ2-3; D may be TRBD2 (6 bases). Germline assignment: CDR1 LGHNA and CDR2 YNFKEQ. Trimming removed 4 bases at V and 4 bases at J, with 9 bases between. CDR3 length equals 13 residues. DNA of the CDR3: TGTGCCAGCAGCCCTCCGGGGGCAGATACGCAGTATTTT. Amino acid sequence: CASSPPGADTQYF.

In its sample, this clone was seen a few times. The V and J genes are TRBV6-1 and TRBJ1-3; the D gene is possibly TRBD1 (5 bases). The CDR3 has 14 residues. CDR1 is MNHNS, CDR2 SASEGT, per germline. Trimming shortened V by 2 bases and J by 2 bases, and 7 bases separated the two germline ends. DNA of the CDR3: TGTGCCAGCAGTGAATCAGGGACTGGAAACACCATATATTTT. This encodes CASSESGTGNTIYF.

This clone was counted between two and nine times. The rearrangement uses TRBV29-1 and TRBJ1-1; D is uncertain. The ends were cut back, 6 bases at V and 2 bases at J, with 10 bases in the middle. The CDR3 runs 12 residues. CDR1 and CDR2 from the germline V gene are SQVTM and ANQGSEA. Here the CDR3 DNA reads TGCAGCGTCGAGGACTATAACACTGAAGCTTTCTTT. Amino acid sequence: CSVEDYNTEAFF.

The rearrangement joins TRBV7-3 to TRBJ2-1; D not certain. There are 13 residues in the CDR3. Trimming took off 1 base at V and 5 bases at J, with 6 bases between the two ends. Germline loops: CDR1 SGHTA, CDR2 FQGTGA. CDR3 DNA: TGTGCCAGCAGCTTAAGCCAGGACAATGAGCAGTTCTTC. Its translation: CASSLSQDNEQFF.

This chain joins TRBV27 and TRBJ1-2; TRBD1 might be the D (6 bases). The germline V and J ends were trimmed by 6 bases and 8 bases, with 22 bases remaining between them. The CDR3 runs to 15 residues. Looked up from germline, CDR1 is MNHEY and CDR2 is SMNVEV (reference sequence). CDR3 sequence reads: CASSNSPTGYGGYTF. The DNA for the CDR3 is TGTGCCAGCAGCAATTCCCCCACAGGGTATGGCGGCTACACCTTC.

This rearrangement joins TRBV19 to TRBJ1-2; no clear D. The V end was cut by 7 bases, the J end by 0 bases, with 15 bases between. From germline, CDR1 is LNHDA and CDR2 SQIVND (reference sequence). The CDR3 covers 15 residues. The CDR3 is CASKEAGPTNYGYTF. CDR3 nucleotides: TGTGCCAGTAAGGAGGCAGGCCCCACTAACTATGGCTACACCTTC. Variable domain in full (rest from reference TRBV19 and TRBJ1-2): DGGITQSPKYLFRKEGQNVTLSCEQNLNHDAMYWYRQDPGQGLRLIYYSQIVNDFQKGDIAEGYSVSREKKESFPLTVTSAQKNPTAFYLCASKEAGPTNYGYTFGSGTRLTVV.

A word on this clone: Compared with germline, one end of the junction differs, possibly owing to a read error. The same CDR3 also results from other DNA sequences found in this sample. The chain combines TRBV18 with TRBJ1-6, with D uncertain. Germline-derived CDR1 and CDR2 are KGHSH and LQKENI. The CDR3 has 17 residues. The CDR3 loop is CASSPTPTSSYNSPLHF. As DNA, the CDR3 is TGTGCCAGCTCCCCGACTCCTACTAGCTCCTATAATTCCCCCCTCCACTTT.

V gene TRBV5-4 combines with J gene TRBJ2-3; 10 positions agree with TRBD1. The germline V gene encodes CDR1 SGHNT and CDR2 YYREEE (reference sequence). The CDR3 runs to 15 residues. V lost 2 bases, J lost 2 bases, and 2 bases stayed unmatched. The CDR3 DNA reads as TGTGCCAGCAGCTTAGGGACAGGGGACACAGATACGCAGTATTTT. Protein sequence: CASSLGTGDTDTQYF.

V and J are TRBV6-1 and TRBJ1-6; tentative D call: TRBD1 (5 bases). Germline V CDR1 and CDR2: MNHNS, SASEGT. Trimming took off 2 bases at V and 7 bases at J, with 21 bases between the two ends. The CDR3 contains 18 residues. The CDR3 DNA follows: TGTGCCAGCAGTGAAATCCACCCACGTCGGGGGGACAATTCACCCCTCCACTTT. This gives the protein CASSEIHPRRGDNSPLHF.

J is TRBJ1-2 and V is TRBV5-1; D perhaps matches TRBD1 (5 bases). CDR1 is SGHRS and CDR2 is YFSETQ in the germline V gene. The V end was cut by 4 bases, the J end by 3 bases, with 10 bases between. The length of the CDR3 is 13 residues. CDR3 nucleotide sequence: TGCGCCAGCAGCGCGACAGAAGACTATGGCTACACCTTC. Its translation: CASSATEDYGYTF.

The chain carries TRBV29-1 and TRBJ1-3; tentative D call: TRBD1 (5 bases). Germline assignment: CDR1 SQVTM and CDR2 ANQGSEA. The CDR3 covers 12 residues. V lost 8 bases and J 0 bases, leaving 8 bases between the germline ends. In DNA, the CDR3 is TGCAGCATGACAGCCTCTGGAAACACCATATATTTT. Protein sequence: CSMTASGNTIYF.

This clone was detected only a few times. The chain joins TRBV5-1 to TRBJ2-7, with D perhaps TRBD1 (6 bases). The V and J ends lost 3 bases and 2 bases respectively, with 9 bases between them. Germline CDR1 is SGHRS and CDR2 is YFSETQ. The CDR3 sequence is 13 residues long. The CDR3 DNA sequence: TGCGCCAGCAGCTCACAGGGCCCCTACGAGCAGTACTTC. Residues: CASSSQGPYEQYF.

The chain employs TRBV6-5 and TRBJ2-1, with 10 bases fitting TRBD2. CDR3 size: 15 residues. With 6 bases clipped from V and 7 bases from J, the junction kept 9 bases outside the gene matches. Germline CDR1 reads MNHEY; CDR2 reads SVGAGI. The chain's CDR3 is CASSFSGGTRNEQFF. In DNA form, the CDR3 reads TGTGCCAGCAGCTTTAGCGGGGGGACCCGTAATGAGCAGTTCTTC.

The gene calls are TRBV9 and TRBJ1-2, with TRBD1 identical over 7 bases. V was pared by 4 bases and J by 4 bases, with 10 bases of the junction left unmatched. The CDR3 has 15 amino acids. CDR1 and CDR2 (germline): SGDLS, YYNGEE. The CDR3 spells CASSPTLTGTYGYTF. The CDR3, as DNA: TGTGCCAGCAGCCCGACCCTGACAGGGACCTATGGCTACACCTTC.

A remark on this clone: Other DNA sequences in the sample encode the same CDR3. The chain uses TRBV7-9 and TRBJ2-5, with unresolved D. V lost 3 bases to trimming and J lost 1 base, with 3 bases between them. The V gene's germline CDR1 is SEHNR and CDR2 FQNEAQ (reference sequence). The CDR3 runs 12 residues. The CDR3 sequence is CASSFSQETQYF. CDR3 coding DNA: TGTGCCAGCAGCTTCTCCCAAGAGACCCAGTACTTC.

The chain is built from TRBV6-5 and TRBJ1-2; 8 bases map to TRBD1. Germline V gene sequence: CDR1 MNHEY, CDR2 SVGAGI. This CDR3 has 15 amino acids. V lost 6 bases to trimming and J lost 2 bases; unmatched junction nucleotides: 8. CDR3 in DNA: TGTGCCAGCAGCCGTGCGGACAGGGCGAACTATGGCTACACCTTC. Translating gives CASSRADRANYGYTF.

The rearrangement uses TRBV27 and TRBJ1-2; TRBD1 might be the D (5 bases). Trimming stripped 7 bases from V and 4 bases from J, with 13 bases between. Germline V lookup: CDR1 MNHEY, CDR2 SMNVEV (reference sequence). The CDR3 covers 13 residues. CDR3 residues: CASKGSGAYGYTF. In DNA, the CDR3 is TGTGCCAGCAAGGGTAGCGGGGCCTATGGCTACACCTTC.

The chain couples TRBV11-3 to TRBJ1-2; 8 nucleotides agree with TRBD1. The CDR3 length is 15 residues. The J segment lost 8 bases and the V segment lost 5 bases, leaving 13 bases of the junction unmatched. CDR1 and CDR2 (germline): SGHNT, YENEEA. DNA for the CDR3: TGTGCCAGCAGCGCGATGCAGGGGGCTGTCGGAGGCTACACCTTC. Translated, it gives CASSAMQGAVGGYTF. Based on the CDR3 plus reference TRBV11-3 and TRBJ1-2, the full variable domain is EAGVVQSPRYKIIEKKQPVAFWCNPISGHNTLYWYLQNLGQGPELLIRYENEEAVDDSQLPKDRFSAERLKGVDSTLKIQPAELGDSAVYLCASSAMQGAVGGYTFGSGTRLTVV.

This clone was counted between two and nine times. CDR3: CASSEGNEKLFF. The CDR3, as DNA: TGTGCCAGTAGTGAGGGAAATGAAAAACTGTTTTTT. The chain combines TRBV19 with TRBJ1-4, with D unclear. Germline values: CDR1 LNHDA, CDR2 SQIVND (reference sequence). Between the trimmed V and J ends, which lost 5 bases and 5 bases, there was a span of 6 bases. This CDR3 has 12 residues. Combining the CDR3 with reference TRBV19 and TRBJ1-4 gives the whole variable domain DGGITQSPKYLFRKEGQNVTLSCEQNLNHDAMYWYRQDPGQGLRLIYYSQIVNDFQKGDIAEGYSVSREKKESFPLTVTSAQKNPTAFYLCASSEGNEKLFFGSGTQLSVL.

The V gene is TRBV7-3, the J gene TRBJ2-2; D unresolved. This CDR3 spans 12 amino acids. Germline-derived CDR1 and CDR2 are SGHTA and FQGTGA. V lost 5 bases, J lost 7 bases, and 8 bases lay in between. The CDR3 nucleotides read TGTGCCAGCAGCCGATCGGGCGGGGAGCTGTTTTTT. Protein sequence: CASSRSGGELFF.

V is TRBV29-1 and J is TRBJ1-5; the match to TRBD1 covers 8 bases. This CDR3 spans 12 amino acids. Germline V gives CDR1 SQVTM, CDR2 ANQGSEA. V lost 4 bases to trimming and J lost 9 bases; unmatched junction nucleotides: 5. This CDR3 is CSVGQGFGPQHF. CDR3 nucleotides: TGCAGCGTTGGACAGGGGTTTGGGCCCCAGCATTTT. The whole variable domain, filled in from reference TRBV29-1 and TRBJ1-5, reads SAVISQKPSRDICQRGTSLTIQCQVDSQVTMMFWYRQQPGQSLTLIATANQGSEATYESGFVIDKFPISRPNLTFSTLTVSNMSPEDSSIYLCSVGQGFGPQHFGDGTRLSIL.